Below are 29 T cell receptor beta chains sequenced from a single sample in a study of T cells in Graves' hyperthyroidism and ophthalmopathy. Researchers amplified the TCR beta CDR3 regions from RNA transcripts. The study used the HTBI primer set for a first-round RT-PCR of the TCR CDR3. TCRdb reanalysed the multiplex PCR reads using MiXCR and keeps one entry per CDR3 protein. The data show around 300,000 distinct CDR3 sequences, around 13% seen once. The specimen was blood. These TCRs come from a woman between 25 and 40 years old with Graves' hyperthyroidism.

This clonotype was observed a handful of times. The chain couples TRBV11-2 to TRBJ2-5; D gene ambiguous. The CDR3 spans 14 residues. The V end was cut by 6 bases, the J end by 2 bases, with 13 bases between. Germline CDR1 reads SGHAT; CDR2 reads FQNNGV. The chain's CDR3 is CASSPKARQETQYF. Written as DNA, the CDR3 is TGTGCCAGCAGTCCTAAAGCCCGTCAAGAGACCCAGTACTTC.

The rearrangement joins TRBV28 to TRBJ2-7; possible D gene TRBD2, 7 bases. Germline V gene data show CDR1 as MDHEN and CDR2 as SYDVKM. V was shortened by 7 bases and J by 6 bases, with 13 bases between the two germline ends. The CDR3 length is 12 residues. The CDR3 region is CASKQGGGEQYF. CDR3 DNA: TGTGCCAGCAAACAGGGAGGGGGCGAGCAGTACTTC.

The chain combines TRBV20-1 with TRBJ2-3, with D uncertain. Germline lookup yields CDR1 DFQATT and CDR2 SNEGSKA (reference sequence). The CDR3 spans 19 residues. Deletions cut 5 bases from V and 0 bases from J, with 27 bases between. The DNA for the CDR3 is TGCAGTGCTCCAGGCGGCACCATACAAAAAGACCCTAGCACAGATACGCAGTATTTT. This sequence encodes CSAPGGTIQKDPSTDTQYF.

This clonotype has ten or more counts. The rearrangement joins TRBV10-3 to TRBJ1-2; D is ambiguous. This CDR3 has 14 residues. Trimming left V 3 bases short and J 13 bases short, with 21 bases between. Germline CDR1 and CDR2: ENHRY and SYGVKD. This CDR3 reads CAISEGIREYEVTF. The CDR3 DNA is TGTGCCATCAGTGAAGGTATCCGTGAGTACGAGGTCACCTTC.

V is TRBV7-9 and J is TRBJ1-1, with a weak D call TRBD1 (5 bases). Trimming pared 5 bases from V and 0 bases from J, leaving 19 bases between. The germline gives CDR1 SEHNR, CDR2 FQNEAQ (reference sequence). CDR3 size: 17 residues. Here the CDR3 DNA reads TGTGCCAGCAGCCCGTACGGCGGGGGGAGCATGAACACTGAAGCTTTCTTT. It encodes CASSPYGGGSMNTEAFF.

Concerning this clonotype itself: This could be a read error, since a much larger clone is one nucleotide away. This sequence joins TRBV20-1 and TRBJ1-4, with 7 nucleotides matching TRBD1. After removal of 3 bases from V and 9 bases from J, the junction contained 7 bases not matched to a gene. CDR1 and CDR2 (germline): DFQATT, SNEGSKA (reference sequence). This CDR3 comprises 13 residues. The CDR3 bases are TGCAGTGCTAGTCGCCAGGGGGAGAAAAAACTGTTTTTT. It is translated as CSASRQGEKKLFF.

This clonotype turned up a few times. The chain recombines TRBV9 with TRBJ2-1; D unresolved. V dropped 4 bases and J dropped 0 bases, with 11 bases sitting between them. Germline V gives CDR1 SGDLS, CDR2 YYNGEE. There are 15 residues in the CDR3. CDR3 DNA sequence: TGTGCCAGCAGCACCAGCGTGAGCTCCTACAATGAGCAGTTCTTC. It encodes CASSTSVSSYNEQFF.

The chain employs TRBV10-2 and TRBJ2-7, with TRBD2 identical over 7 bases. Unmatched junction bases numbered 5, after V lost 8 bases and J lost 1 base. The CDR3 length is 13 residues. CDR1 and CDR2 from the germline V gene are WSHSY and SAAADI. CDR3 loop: CASARRGSYEQYF. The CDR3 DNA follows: TGCGCCAGCGCCAGGCGGGGGTCCTACGAGCAGTACTTC.

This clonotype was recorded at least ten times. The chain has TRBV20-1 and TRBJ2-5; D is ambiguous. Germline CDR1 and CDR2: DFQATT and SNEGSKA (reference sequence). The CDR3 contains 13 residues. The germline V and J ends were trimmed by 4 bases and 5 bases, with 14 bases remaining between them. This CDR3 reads CSATARLGETQYF. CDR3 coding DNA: TGCAGTGCTACCGCGCGGCTCGGGGAGACCCAGTACTTC.

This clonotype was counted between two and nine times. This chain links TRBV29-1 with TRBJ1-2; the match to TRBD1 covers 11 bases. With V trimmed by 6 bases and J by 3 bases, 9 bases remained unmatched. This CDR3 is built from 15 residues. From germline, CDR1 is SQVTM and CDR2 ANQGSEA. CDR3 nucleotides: TGCAGCGTAGACGCCCGGACAGGGGGCGACTATGGCTACACCTTC. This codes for CSVDARTGGDYGYTF.

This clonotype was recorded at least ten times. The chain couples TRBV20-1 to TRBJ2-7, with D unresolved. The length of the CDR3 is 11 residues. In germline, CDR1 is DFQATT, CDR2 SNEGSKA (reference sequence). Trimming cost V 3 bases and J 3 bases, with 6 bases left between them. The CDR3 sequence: CSARDGYEQYF. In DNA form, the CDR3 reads TGCAGTGCTAGGGACGGCTACGAGCAGTACTTC.

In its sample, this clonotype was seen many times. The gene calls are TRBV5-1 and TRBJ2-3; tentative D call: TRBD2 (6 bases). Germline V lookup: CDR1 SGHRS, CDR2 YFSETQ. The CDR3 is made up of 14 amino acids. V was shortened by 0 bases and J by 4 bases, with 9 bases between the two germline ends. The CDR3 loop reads CASSLGSGADTQYF. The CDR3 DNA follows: TGCGCCAGCAGCTTGGGATCGGGGGCAGATACGCAGTATTTT.

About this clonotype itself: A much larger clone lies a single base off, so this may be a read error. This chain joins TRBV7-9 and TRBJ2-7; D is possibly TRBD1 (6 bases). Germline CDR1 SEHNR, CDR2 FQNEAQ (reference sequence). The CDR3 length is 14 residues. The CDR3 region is CTSSLVQGPYEQYF. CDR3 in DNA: TGTACCAGCAGCTTAGTTCAGGGGCCGTACGAGCAGTACTTC.

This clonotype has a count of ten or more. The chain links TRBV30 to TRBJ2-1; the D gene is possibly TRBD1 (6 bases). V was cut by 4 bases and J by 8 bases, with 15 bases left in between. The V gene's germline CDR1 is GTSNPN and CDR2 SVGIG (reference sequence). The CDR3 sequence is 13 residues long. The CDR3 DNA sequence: TGTGCCTGGATCCCCCAGGGGTTTTATGAGCAGTTCTTC. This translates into CAWIPQGFYEQFF.

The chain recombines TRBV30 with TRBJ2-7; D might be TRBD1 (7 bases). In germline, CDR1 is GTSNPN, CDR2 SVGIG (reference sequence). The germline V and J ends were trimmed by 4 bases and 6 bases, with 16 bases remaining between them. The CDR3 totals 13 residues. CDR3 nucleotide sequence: TGTGCCTGGAAGACAGGGCGCGGGGCCGAGCAGTACTTC. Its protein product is CAWKTGRGAEQYF.

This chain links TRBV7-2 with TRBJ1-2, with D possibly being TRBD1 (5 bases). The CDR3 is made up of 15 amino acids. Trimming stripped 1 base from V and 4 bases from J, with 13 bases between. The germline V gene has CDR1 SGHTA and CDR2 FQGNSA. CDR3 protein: CASSLVADTSYGYTF. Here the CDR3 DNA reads TGTGCCAGCAGCTTAGTTGCGGACACAAGCTATGGCTACACCTTC.

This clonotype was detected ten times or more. CDR3 nucleotides: TGCAGTGCTACCCCCGGACTAGCGTCGACCTACGAGCAGTACTTC. Its translation: CSATPGLASTYEQYF. V and J are TRBV20-1 and TRBJ2-7; 9 nucleotides match TRBD2. J was trimmed by 2 bases and V by 4 bases; bases with no gene match: 9. Germline CDR1 reads DFQATT; CDR2 reads SNEGSKA (reference sequence). CDR3 length: 15 residues.

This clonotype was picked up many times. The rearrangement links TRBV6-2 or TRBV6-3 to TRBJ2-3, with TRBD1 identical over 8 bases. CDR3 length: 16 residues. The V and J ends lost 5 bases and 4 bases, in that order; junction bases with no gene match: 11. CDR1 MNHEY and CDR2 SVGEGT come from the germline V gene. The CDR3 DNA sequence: TGTGCCAGCAGTCATCAGGGGGCGAGTGGAGCAGATACGCAGTATTTT. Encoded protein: CASSHQGASGADTQYF.

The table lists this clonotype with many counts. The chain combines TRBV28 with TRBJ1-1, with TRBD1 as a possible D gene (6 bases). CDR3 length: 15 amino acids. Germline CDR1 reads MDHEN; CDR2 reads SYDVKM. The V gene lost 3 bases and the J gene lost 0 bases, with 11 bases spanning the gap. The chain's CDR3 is CASSLGGALNTEAFF. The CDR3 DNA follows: TGTGCCAGCAGTTTGGGGGGCGCTCTGAACACTGAAGCTTTCTTT.

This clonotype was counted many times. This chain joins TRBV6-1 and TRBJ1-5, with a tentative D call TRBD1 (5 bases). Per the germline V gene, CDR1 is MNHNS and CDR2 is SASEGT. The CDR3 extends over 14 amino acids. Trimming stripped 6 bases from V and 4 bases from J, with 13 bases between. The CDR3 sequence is CASSSVGGNQPQHF. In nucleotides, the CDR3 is TGTGCCAGCAGCTCTGTTGGGGGTAATCAGCCCCAGCATTTT.

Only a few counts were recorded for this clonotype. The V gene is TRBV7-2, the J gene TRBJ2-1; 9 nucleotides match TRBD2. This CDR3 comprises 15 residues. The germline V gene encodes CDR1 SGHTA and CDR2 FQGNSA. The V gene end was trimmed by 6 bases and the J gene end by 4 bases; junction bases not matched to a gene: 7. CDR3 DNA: TGTGCCAGCAGGGGTAGCGGGAGTACGTACAATGAGCAGTTCTTC. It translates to CASRGSGSTYNEQFF.

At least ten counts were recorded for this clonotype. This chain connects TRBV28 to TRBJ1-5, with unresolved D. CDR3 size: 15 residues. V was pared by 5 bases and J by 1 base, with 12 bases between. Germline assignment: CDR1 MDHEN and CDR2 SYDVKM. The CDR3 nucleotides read TGTGCCAGCAGTCCCGGGATGACGAGCAATCAGCCCCAGCATTTT. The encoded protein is CASSPGMTSNQPQHF.

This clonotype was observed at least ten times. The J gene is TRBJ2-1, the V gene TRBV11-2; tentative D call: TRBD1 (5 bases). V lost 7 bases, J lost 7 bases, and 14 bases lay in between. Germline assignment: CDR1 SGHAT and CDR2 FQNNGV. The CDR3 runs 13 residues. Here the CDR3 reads CASTLGPGNEQFF. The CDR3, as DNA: TGTGCCAGCACTTTGGGCCCAGGGAATGAGCAGTTCTTC.

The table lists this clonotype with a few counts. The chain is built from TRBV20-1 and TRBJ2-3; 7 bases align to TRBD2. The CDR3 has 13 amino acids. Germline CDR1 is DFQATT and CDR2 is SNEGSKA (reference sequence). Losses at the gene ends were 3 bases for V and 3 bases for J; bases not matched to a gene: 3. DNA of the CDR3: TGCAGTGCTAGGATGGGAGGGACAGATACGCAGTATTTT. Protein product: CSARMGGTDTQYF.

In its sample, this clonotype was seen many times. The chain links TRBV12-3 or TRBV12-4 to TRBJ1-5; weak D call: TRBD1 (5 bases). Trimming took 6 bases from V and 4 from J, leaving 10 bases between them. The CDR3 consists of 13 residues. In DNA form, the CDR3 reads TGTGCCAGCAGCTGGGGCGAGAATCAGCCCCAGCATTTT. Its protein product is CASSWGENQPQHF.

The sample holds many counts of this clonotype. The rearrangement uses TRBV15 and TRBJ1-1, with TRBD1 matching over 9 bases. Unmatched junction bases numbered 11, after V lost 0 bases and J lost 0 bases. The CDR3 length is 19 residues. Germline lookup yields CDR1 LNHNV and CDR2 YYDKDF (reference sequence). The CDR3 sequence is CATSREYRGRPNMNTEAFF. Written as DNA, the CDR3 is TGTGCCACCAGCAGAGAATACAGGGGGCGCCCGAATATGAACACTGAAGCTTTCTTT. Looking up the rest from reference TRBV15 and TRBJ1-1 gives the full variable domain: DAMVIQNPRYQVTQFGKPVTLSCSQTLNHNVMYWYQQKSSQAPKLLFHYYDKDFNNEADTPDNFQSRRPNTSFCFLDIRSPGLGDTAMYLCATSREYRGRPNMNTEAFFGQGTRLTVV.

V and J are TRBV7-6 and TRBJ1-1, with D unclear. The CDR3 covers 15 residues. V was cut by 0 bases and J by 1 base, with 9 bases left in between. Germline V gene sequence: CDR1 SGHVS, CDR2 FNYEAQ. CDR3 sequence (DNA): TGTGCCAGCAGCTTAGCTCCTGGAGGGAACACTGAAGCTTTCTTT. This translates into CASSLAPGGNTEAFF.

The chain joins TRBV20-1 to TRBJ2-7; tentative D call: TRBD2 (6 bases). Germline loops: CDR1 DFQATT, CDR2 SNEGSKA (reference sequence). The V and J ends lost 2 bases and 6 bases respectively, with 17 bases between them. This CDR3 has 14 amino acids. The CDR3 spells CSARPAGISSEQYF. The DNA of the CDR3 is TGCAGTGCTAGACCAGCGGGTATCTCGTCCGAGCAGTACTTC.

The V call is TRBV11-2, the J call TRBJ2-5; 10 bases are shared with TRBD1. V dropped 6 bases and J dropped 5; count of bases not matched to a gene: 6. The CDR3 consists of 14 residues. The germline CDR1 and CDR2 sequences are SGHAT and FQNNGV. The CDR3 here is CASSRDRGSETQYF. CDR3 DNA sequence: TGTGCCAGCAGTCGGGACAGGGGATCTGAGACCCAGTACTTC.